This T cell receptor (beta chain) was identified during a study of CD8 T cells in ankylosing spondylitis. This CDR3 region has 15 residues. V was shortened by 8 bases and J by 1 base, with 17 bases between the two germline ends. CDR1 and CDR2 from the germline V gene are SNHLY and FYNNEI. TCRdb re-called the 5' RACE reads through MiXCR, storing one row per CDR3 protein. This table holds roughly 160,000 distinct CDR3 sequences, just over 9.5% found once. Study-level results: Ankylosing spondylitis blood appeared to carry a characteristic TCR beta motif of several highly homologous variants. Some of the motif variants had earlier been found in reactive arthritis patients' fluid and blood. The study looked at matched synovial fluid samples from ankylosing spondylitis patients. Disease-linked clones were reported to be significantly enriched there.

This clonotype has only a few counts. Its matching antigen is unknown. The sequencing input was blood, either unsorted or a sorted T cell fraction (not recorded which). This chain joins TRBV2 and TRBJ1-1; no definite D call. The receptor was isolated from a female donor with ankylosing spondylitis or in good health (not recorded which). The CDR3 protein is CASLTLDGPNTEAFF. In DNA, the CDR3 is TGTGCCAGCTTAACCCTCGACGGCCCGAACACTGAAGCTTTCTTT.